This TCR beta chain was found in a study of cytomegalovirus exposure and HLA in healthy donors. This clone was observed a few times. Amplification used 60 Vbeta primers and 13 Jbeta primers. Using immunoSEQ multiplex PCR, the repertoire was profiled, and TCRdb retains in-frame clones only, with some absent. The repertoire includes more than 95,000 clones, about 81% of them detected once, and about 9.1% sits in the top ten. The CDR3 has 13 residues. The ends were cut back, 4 bases at V and 5 bases at J, with 11 bases in the middle. The specimen sequenced was PBMCs. This chain joins TRBV5-3 and TRBJ2-3; maybe TRBD2 (6 bases). TRBV5-3 belongs to the ORF category, with a function that is uncertain. This clonotype was obtained from a woman between 45 and 65 years old in good health and CMV-seropositive. The CDR3 DNA sequence: TGTGCCAGAAGCACCCACGGGGGAGATACGCAGTATTTT. Its translation is CARSTHGGDTQYF.